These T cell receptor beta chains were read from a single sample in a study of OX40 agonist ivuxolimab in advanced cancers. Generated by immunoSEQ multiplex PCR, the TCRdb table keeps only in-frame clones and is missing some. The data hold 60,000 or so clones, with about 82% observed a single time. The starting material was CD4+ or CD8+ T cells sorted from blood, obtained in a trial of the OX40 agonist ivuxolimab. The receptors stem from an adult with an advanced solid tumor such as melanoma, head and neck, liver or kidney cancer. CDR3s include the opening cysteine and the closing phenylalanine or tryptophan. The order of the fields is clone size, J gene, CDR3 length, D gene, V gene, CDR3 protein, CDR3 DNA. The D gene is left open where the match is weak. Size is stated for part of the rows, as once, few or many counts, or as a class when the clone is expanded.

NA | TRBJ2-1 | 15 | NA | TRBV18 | CASSEGGPSYNEQFF | TGTGCCAGCTCAGAGGGGGGGCCCTCCTACAATGAGCAGTTCTTC
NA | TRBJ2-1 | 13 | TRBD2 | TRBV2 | CASSSGLAGEQFF | TGTGCCAGCAGCTCAGGACTAGCAGGAGAGCAGTTCTTC
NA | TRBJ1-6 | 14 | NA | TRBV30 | CAWSQAFYNSPLHF | TGTGCCTGGAGCCAGGCCTTCTATAATTCACCCCTCCACTTT
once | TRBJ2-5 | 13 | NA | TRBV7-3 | CASSPSFQETQYF | TGTGCCAGCAGCCCCTCTTTCCAAGAGACCCAGTACTTC
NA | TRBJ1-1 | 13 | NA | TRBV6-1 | CASMTEVNTEAFF | TGTGCCAGCATGACAGAGGTGAACACTGAAGCTTTCTTT
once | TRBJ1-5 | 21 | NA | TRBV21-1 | CASSKLRRGRGGADSNQPQHF | TGTGCCAGCAGCAAACTTCGGCGGGGGCGGGGGGGCGCGGATAGCAATCAGCCCCAGCATTTT
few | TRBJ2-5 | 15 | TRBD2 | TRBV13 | CASRSGGYLQETQYF | TGTGCCAGCAGGAGCGGGGGGTACTTACAAGAGACCCAGTACTTC
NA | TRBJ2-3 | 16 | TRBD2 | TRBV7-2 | CASSLEGGVRTDTQYF | TGTGCCAGCAGCTTGGAGGGAGGGGTGCGCACAGATACGCAGTATTTT
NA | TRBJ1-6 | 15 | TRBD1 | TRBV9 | CASSVGVDRGAPLHF | TGTGCCAGCAGCGTAGGGGTGGACAGGGGGGCACCCCTCCACTTT
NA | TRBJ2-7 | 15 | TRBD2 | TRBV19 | CASTAGTSGGYEQYF | TGTGCCAGTACCGCCGGGACTAGCGGGGGATACGAGCAGTACTTC
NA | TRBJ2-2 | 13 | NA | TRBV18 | CASFQGEAGELFF | TGTGCCAGCTTCCAAGGAGAGGCCGGGGAGCTGTTTTTT
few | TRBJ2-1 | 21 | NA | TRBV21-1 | CASSKVVRGGTYVSSYNEQFF | TGTGCCAGCAGCAAAGTTGTGCGCGGGGGGACTTACGTTAGCTCCTACAATGAGCAGTTCTTC
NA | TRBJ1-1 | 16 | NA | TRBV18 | CASSPQIGGLNTEAFF | TGTGCCAGCTCACCGCAGATCGGGGGGCTGAACACTGAAGCTTTCTTT
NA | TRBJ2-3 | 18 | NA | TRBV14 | CASSQDLGAGGYTDTQYF | TGTGCCAGCAGCCAAGATCTCGGTGCAGGGGGGTACACAGATACGCAGTATTTT
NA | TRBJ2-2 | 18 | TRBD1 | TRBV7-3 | CASSPSGHGTGGYGELFF | TGTGCCAGCAGCCCCTCTGGCCACGGGACAGGGGGCTACGGGGAGCTGTTTTTT
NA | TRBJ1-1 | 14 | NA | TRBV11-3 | CASRISGIHTEAFF | TGTGCCAGCAGGATTTCAGGGATTCACACTGAAGCTTTCTTT
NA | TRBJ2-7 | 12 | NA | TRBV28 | CASEGTSYEQYF | TGTGCCAGCGAGGGAACCTCCTACGAGCAGTACTTC
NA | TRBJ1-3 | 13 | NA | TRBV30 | CALPGAGGNTIYF | TGTGCCTTACCCGGGGCAGGGGGAAACACCATATATTTT
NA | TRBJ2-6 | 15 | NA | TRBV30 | CAWSELGAGANVLTF | TGTGCCTGGAGTGAACTGGGCGCTGGGGCCAACGTCCTGACTTTC
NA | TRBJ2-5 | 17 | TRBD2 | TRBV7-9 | CASSLAGLAGGQETQYF | TGTGCCAGCAGCTTAGCCGGACTAGCGGGGGGTCAAGAGACCCAGTACTTC
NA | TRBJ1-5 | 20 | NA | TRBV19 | CASSISLQTGSRSSNQPQHF | TGTGCCAGTAGTATTTCCCTTCAAACAGGGTCAAGGTCGAGCAATCAGCCCCAGCATTTT
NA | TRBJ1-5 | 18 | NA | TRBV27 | CASSPFFSSGRGYQPQHF | TGTGCCAGCAGTCCTTTTTTCTCGTCAGGGAGGGGATATCAGCCCCAGCATTTT
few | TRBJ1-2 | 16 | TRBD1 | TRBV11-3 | CASSTNTGGANYGYTF | TGTGCCAGCAGCACAAACACAGGGGGAGCTAACTATGGCTACACCTTC
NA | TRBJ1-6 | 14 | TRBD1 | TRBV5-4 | CASSSETGSSPLHF | TGTGCCAGCAGCTCTGAGACAGGGAGTTCACCCCTCCACTTT
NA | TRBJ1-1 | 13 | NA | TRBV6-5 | CASSERGRPEAFF | TGTGCCAGCAGTGAGAGAGGGCGACCTGAAGCTTTCTTT
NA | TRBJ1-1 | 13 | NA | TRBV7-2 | CASSSVPNTEAFF | TGTGCCAGCAGCTCAGTCCCGAACACTGAAGCTTTCTTT
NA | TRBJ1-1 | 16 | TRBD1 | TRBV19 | CASSPGGRELNTGAFF | TGTGCCAGTAGCCCAGGGGGCAGAGAATTGAACACTGGAGCTTTCTTT
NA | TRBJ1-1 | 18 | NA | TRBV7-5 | CARSIPGRVSMRNTEAFF | TGTGCCAGAAGCATTCCGGGACGGGTATCTATGAGGAACACTGAAGCTTTCTTT
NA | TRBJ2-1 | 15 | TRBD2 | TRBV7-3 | CASSRTSGGAGEQFF | TGTGCCAGCAGCCGTACTAGCGGGGGGGCTGGCGAGCAGTTCTTC
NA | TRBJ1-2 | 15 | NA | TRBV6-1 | CASSPLKTGQGGYTF | TGTGCCAGCAGTCCCCTTAAGACAGGCCAGGGGGGCTACACCTTC
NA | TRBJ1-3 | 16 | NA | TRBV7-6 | CASSLARDNSRNTIYF | TGTGCCAGCAGCTTAGCGAGGGACAATTCTAGGAACACCATATATTTT
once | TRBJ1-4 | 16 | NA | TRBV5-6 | CASSLAAEMRNEKLFF | TGTGCCAGCAGCTTGGCCGCGGAAATGCGGAATGAAAAACTGTTTTTT
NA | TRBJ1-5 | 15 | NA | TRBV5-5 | CASSPGAQSNQPQHF | TGTGCCAGCAGCCCGGGGGCGCAGTCCAATCAGCCCCAGCATTTT